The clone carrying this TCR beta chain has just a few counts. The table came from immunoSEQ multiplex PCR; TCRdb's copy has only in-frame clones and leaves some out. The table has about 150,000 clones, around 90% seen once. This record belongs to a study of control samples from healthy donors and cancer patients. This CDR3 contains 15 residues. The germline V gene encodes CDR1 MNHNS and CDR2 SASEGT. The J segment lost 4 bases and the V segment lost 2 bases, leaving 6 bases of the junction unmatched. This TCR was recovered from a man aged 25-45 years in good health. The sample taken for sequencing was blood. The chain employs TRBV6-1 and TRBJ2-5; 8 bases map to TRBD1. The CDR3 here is CASSEIQDRVETQYF. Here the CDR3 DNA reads TGTGCCAGCAGTGAAATCCAGGACAGGGTAGAGACCCAGTACTTC.